One T cell receptor (beta chain) is described in this entry. CDR1 and CDR2 (germline): SGHNT, YYREEE (reference sequence). Trimming stripped 0 bases from V and 0 bases from J, with 7 bases between. The CDR3 spans 15 residues. These data are taken from a study of blood T cell repertoires in COVID-19. Across the study: PBMCs, B-cell-depleted T cells, or T cells were the source of the cDNA or gDNA that made up the material.

Methods used by the authors: Estimation of nucleated cell counts relied on the amplification of reference gene primers. Repertoires were generated with immunoSEQ multiplex PCR, while TCRdb's copy carries only in-frame clones and drops some. V and J calls and clone size are those listed in that table; D and trimming were worked out from the DNA. The repertoire holds nearly 110,000 clones, with about 82% as singletons. A Seattle source enrolled patients during active infection and followed them longitudinally. The receptor was derived from a man aged 80 or over with COVID-19, enrolled during active disease. The chain employs TRBV5-4 and TRBJ2-1, with no clear D. Input material: peripheral blood. CDR3 protein: CASSLALDSYNEQFF. The CDR3 DNA follows: TGTGCCAGCAGCTTGGCCCTAGACTCCTACAATGAGCAGTTCTTC.